This T cell receptor (beta chain) was recovered during a study of naive and memory T cell subsets. Ligated cDNA underwent four rounds of PCR with nested alpha and beta constant region primers and SP2. TCRdb used MiXCR to reprocess the UMI-ligation and nested PCR reads, holding one entry per CDR3 protein. The sample lists more than 30,000 distinct CDR3 sequences, 6.5% to 8% seen once, with 2.5% to 3.5% in the top ten. This clonotype is medium-sized. After removal of 4 bases from V and 0 bases from J, the junction contained 5 bases not matched to a gene. The CDR3 totals 15 residues. Germline CDR1 DFQATT, CDR2 SNEGSKA (reference sequence). The treatment was: skin biopsy from PPD injection site in Mantoux-positive individual. An oligonucleotide containing a UMI was ligated to the 3' end of TCR cDNA.

The chain couples TRBV20-1 to TRBJ2-2; 7 bases line up with TRBD2. Specimen: skin, collected from a tuberculin skin test site. The TCR sequence derives from an adult in good health. The CDR3: CSATWTRANTGELFF. The CDR3 region has the DNA TGCAGTGCTACTTGGACTAGGGCGAACACCGGGGAGCTGTTTTTT.